The 22 T cell receptor beta chains below all came from one sample that was sequenced in a study of shared clonotypes between healthy human individuals. Positively selected for CCR7, the CD45RO-negative cells used as naive CD8 cells excluded terminally differentiated effector memory CD45RA+ cells. The assay was immunoSEQ multiplex PCR, and TCRdb's table has in-frame clones only and misses some. The sample holds hundreds of thousands of clones; about 90% are singletons and the top ten take about a quarter. The material sequenced was naive CD8+ T cells sorted from blood. These TCRs come from a man aged 30 to 45 in good health.

This chain links TRBV7-9 with TRBJ2-7, with 8 positions matching TRBD2. The CDR3 length is 15 residues. Germline V CDR1 and CDR2: SEHNR, FQNEAQ (reference sequence). V was pared by 4 bases and J by 0 bases, with 5 bases of the junction left unmatched. CDR3: CASSSGTSNSYEQYF. CDR3 coding DNA: TGTGCCAGCAGCTCCGGGACTAGTAACTCCTACGAGCAGTACTTC.

V is TRBV5-1 and J is TRBJ2-7; 8 bases agree with TRBD1. V was pared by 5 bases and J by 3 bases, with 7 bases of the junction left unmatched. CDR3 size: 14 residues. Germline-derived CDR1 and CDR2 are SGHRS and YFSETQ. The CDR3 loop is CASSPGQDYYEQYF. DNA of the CDR3: TGCGCCAGCAGTCCGGGACAGGACTACTACGAGCAGTACTTC.

The CDR3 protein is CASSQERALAGGYEQYF. Here the CDR3 DNA reads TGCGCCAGCAGCCAAGAGAGGGCTCTAGCGGGAGGTTACGAGCAGTACTTC. The rearrangement uses TRBV4-3 and TRBJ2-7; 11 nucleotides align to TRBD2. V lost 0 bases to trimming and J lost 4 bases; unmatched junction nucleotides: 8. In germline, CDR1 is LGHNA, CDR2 YSLEER. The CDR3 has 17 residues.

V is TRBV7-9 and J is TRBJ2-5; tentatively, D is TRBD1 (5 bases). Germline CDR1 reads SEHNR; CDR2 reads FQNEAQ (reference sequence). The CDR3 length is 15 residues. V lost 5 bases, J lost 1 base, and 14 bases lay in between. The CDR3 DNA sequence: TGTGCCAGCAGCGCAGGGTTTCAGATCCAAGAGACCCAGTACTTC. Translating it yields CASSAGFQIQETQYF.

This rearrangement joins TRBV15 to TRBJ2-1, with D possibly being TRBD2 (6 bases). The CDR3 consists of 17 residues. V was clipped by 0 bases and J by 6 bases, with 18 bases between them. The germline V gene encodes CDR1 LNHNV and CDR2 YYDKDF (reference sequence). The CDR3, as DNA: TGTGCCACCAGCAGAGACATGGGGGGTGGGGCCCCCAATGAGCAGTTCTTC. Its translation is CATSRDMGGGAPNEQFF.

This sequence joins TRBV27 and TRBJ2-2; D possibly matches TRBD1 or TRBD2 (5 bases each). The CDR3 consists of 12 residues. The V end lost 6 bases, the J end lost 10 bases, and 12 bases lay between the germline ends. Germline V CDR1 and CDR2: MNHEY, SMNVEV (reference sequence). This CDR3 is CASRSGTLELFF. Written as DNA, the CDR3 is TGTGCCAGCAGGTCCGGGACGCTGGAGCTGTTTTTT.

The chain carries TRBV13 and TRBJ2-3; D remains unclear. Between the trimmed V and J ends, which lost 2 bases and 0 bases, there was a span of 12 bases. The CDR3 is made up of 16 amino acids. In germline, CDR1 is PRHDT, CDR2 FYEKMQ (reference sequence). The CDR3 spells CASSLNMVPSTDTQYF. The CDR3 DNA sequence: TGTGCCAGCAGCTTAAACATGGTACCTAGCACAGATACGCAGTATTTT.

The chain employs TRBV10-2 and TRBJ2-7; D possibly corresponds to TRBD2 (5 bases). From germline, CDR1 is WSHSY and CDR2 SAAADI. This CDR3 has 15 residues. V shed 4 bases and J shed 2 bases, with 15 bases lying between them. CDR3 in amino acids: CASSGEGRSTYEQYF. The CDR3 DNA follows: TGCGCCAGCAGTGGCGAGGGCAGGTCGACCTACGAGCAGTACTTC.

The V call is TRBV27, the J call TRBJ1-5, with 10 bases matching TRBD1. The CDR3 extends over 18 amino acids. J gave up 0 bases and V 4 bases, and 9 bases lay outside the gene matches. The germline V gene encodes CDR1 MNHEY and CDR2 SMNVEV (reference sequence). The CDR3 is CASSSNRDRGYSNQPQHF. In DNA form, the CDR3 reads TGTGCCAGCAGTTCTAACCGGGACAGGGGATATAGCAATCAGCCCCAGCATTTT.

This rearrangement joins TRBV28 to TRBJ2-1; D unresolved. The V and J ends lost 3 bases and 8 bases respectively, with 14 bases between them. Germline V gene lookup returns CDR1 MDHEN and CDR2 SYDVKM. The CDR3 is made up of 14 amino acids. CDR3 amino acids: CASSFNLVSYEQFF. CDR3 sequence (DNA): TGTGCCAGCAGTTTCAACCTAGTCTCTTATGAGCAGTTCTTC. The whole variable domain, remainder taken from reference TRBV28 and TRBJ2-1, is DVKVTQSSRYLVKRTGEKVFLECVQDMDHENMFWYRQDPGLGLRLIYFSYDVKMKEKGDIPEGYSVSREKKERFSLILESASTNQTSMYLCASSFNLVSYEQFFGPGTRLTVL.

The chain uses TRBV10-3 and TRBJ1-5; 7 nucleotides match TRBD1. The trim removed 6 bases at V and 0 bases at J, leaving 11 bases unmatched. Germline CDR1 reads ENHRY; CDR2 reads SYGVKD. CDR3 size: 17 residues. The CDR3 region has the DNA TGTGCCATCAGCGGGGGAGGGGGCCCTGATAGCAATCAGCCCCAGCATTTT. Translating gives CAISGGGGPDSNQPQHF.

This rearrangement joins TRBV9 to TRBJ2-3; D is uncertain. Germline V lookup: CDR1 SGDLS, CDR2 YYNGEE. Trimming took off 0 bases at V and 2 bases at J, with 7 bases between the two ends. CDR3 size: 14 residues. This CDR3 is CASSVGWDTDTQYF. In DNA, the CDR3 is TGTGCCAGCAGCGTAGGGTGGGACACAGATACGCAGTATTTT. The variable domain in full, completed from reference TRBV9 and TRBJ2-3, reads DSGVTQTPKHLITATGQRVTLRCSPRSGDLSVYWYQQSLDQGLQFLIQYYNGEERAKGNILERFSAQQFPDLHSELNLSSLELGDSALYFCASSVGWDTDTQYFGPGTRLTVL.

CDR3 in DNA: TGTGCCAGCAGTCAGGGACAACGGCTGGGTGAAAAACTGTTTTTT. Protein sequence: CASSQGQRLGEKLFF. The chain joins TRBV28 to TRBJ1-4, with a possible D match to TRBD1 (6 bases). The CDR3 is 15 amino acids. CDR1 is MDHEN, CDR2 SYDVKM, per germline. The germline V and J ends were trimmed by 5 bases and 7 bases, with 17 bases remaining between them.

Concerning this clone: A read error may explain this, as a much larger clone is one base away. Other DNA sequences from this sample encode an identical CDR3 as well. The chain is built from TRBV27 and TRBJ2-7; D gene unclear. V was pared by 5 bases and J by 4 bases, with 6 bases between. The CDR3 consists of 11 residues. Germline V gives CDR1 MNHEY, CDR2 SMNVEV (reference sequence). CDR3 DNA sequence: TGTGCCAGCAGTCTAGGGTACGAGCAGTACTTC. Residues: CASSLGYEQYF.

The chain uses TRBV6-6 and TRBJ2-7, with D unresolved. The CDR3 covers 15 residues. Per germline, CDR1 MNHNY and CDR2 SVGAGI (reference sequence). The ends were cut back, 0 bases at V and 0 bases at J, with 9 bases in the middle. CDR3 protein: CASSYSRPYSYEQYF. The CDR3 nucleotides are TGTGCCAGCAGTTACTCGCGGCCCTACTCCTACGAGCAGTACTTC.

The chain carries TRBV13 and TRBJ1-2; no definite D call. The germline V gene has CDR1 PRHDT and CDR2 FYEKMQ (reference sequence). The V and J ends lost 5 bases and 9 bases respectively, with 16 bases between them. This CDR3 comprises 13 residues. CDR3 region: CASSPDGRVSYTF. Written as DNA, the CDR3 is TGTGCCAGCAGCCCAGACGGAAGAGTAAGCTACACCTTC.

The chain combines TRBV27 with TRBJ1-2; D is unclear. Trimming removed 3 bases from V and 1 base from J, with 6 bases in between. Germline-derived CDR1 and CDR2 are MNHEY and SMNVEV (reference sequence). The CDR3 consists of 13 residues. For the CDR3, the DNA is TGTGCCAGCAGTTTTCAGATTAACTATGGCTACACCTTC. It encodes CASSFQINYGYTF.

This chain links TRBV7-2 with TRBJ2-7; no definite D call. The V end was cut by 0 bases, the J end by 5 bases, with 11 bases between. There are 14 residues in the CDR3. Looked up from germline, CDR1 is SGHTA and CDR2 is FQGNSA. The DNA of the CDR3 is TGTGCCAGCAGCTTAGCGAGCCCCCTTGACGAGCAGTACTTC. Encoded protein: CASSLASPLDEQYF.

The rearrangement links TRBV18 to TRBJ1-2, with no clear D. The CDR3 spans 14 residues. Germline loops: CDR1 KGHSH, CDR2 LQKENI. V was pared by 3 bases and J by 7 bases, with 15 bases between. CDR3 protein: CASSPPDGPPGYTF. The CDR3 coding sequence is TGTGCCAGCTCACCGCCCGACGGTCCCCCTGGCTACACCTTC.

The chain couples TRBV7-6 to TRBJ2-7; 11 positions agree with TRBD2. This CDR3 region has 19 residues. The J segment lost 0 bases and the V segment lost 2 bases, leaving 12 bases of the junction unmatched. Germline V lookup: CDR1 SGHVS, CDR2 FNYEAQ. CDR3 in DNA: TGTGCCAGCAGCTTAAAAGGTAGCGGGAGGGCTCTACACTCCTACGAGCAGTACTTC. Its translation is CASSLKGSGRALHSYEQYF.

The genes are TRBV13 and TRBJ2-1, with a weak D call TRBD2 (7 bases). The V end was cut by 6 bases, the J end by 6 bases, with 21 bases between. CDR1 and CDR2 (germline): PRHDT, FYEKMQ (reference sequence). This CDR3 is 16 amino acids long. The CDR3, as DNA: TGTGCCAGCAGACTGGGGGGGACAAATCCCAGCAATGAGCAGTTCTTC. This sequence encodes CASRLGGTNPSNEQFF.

The gene calls are TRBV11-2 and TRBJ2-7; unclear D gene. This CDR3 is 12 amino acids long. Germline lookup yields CDR1 SGHAT and CDR2 FQNNGV. The CDR3 loop is CASSLEDWNLQV. For the CDR3, the DNA is TGTGCCAGCAGCTTAGAGGATTGGAACCTCCAGGTC.